The 6 T cell receptor beta chains given below trace back to one sample, sequenced in a study of blood T cells in healthy people across ages. Next came a second PCR, run for about 6 to 12 cycles, which used a sample-barcoded 5' primer along with a J-beta primer mix. TCRdb redid the calling of the 5' RACE reads with MiXCR, one entry per CDR3 protein. The sample yields about 720,000 distinct CDR3 sequences, more than 20% seen once. The same sample was also used in a study of T cells of mothers and their children.

Input material: blood. These receptors were obtained from a boy aged 10-17 years in good health.

The chain carries TRBV6-6 and TRBJ2-1; 12 bases are shared with TRBD2. There are 16 residues in the CDR3. Looked up from germline, CDR1 is MNHNY and CDR2 is SVGAGI (reference sequence). With V trimmed by 2 bases and J by 8 bases, 7 bases remained unmatched. The chain's CDR3 is CASSYPTSGSFHEQFF. In DNA form, the CDR3 reads TGTGCCAGCAGTTACCCGACTAGCGGGAGTTTCCATGAGCAGTTCTTC.

This clonotype was counted only a few times. At one end the junction does not follow the germline gene, possibly because of a read error. CDR3 nucleotides: TGTGCCGGCAGCTACAGAGGATGGTCCTACGAGCAGTACTTC. Residues: CAGSYRGWSYEQYF. The chain has TRBV28 and TRBJ2-7; unclear D gene. CDR1 MDHEN and CDR2 SYDVKM come from the germline V gene. This CDR3 has 14 amino acids.

The chain carries TRBV6-2 or TRBV6-3 and TRBJ2-5, with TRBD1 as a possible D gene (5 bases). The germline V and J ends were trimmed by 0 bases and 5 bases, with 10 bases remaining between them. CDR1 is MNHEY, CDR2 SVGEGT, per germline. The CDR3 loop spans 14 amino acids. This CDR3 is CASSYSAGFETQYF. CDR3 DNA sequence: TGTGCCAGCAGTTACTCAGCAGGGTTCGAGACCCAGTACTTC.

The chain carries TRBV29-1 and TRBJ2-7, with a possible D match to TRBD2 (6 bases). The CDR3 loop spans 13 amino acids. V was pared by 2 bases and J by 4 bases, with 12 bases between. CDR1 is SQVTM and CDR2 is ANQGSEA in the germline V gene. The CDR3 bases are TGCAGCGTTGAATTGGTCGGGAGTTACGAGCAGTACTTC. It specifies CSVELVGSYEQYF.

V gene TRBV7-9 combines with J gene TRBJ2-1; 11 bases align to TRBD2. V trimming: 5 bases; J trimming: 0 bases; junction bases outside the gene matches: 6. CDR1 is SEHNR, CDR2 FQNEAQ, per germline (reference sequence). The length of the CDR3 is 17 residues. The chain's CDR3 is CASSPSGGQSSYNEQFF. The CDR3 coding sequence is TGTGCCAGCAGCCCTAGCGGGGGGCAGAGCTCCTACAATGAGCAGTTCTTC. Together with reference TRBV7-9 and TRBJ2-1, the CDR3 gives the full variable domain: DTGVSQNPRHKITKRGQNVTFRCDPISEHNRLYWYRQTLGQGPEFLTYFQNEAQLEKSRLLSDRFSAERPKGSFSTLEIQRTEQGDSAMYLCASSPSGGQSSYNEQFFGPGTRLTVL.

This chain's CDR3 is CASGRGTGRTDTQYF. In DNA, the CDR3 is TGTGCCAGCGGAAGGGGGACAGGTAGGACAGATACGCAGTATTTT. V is TRBV12-3 or TRBV12-4 and J is TRBJ2-3, with 8 bases identical to TRBD1. V shed 8 bases, J shed 3 bases, and the junction held 10 bases outside the gene matches. This CDR3 has 15 amino acids.